Presented here are 20 T cell receptor beta chains from one specimen sequenced in a study of blood T cell repertoires in COVID-19. Produced via immunoSEQ multiplex PCR; TCRdb's table is partial and in-frame only. The sample has 85,000 to 90,000 clones, roughly 83% seen once. What was sequenced was peripheral blood. Receptors originate from a human donor in a cohort sampled during active COVID-19.

This clone was seen only once. The genes are TRBV11-2 and TRBJ2-3; 10 bases are shared with TRBD2. CDR3 size: 16 residues. The V gene end was trimmed by 2 bases and the J gene end by 6 bases; junction bases not matched to a gene: 8. Germline CDR1 SGHAT, CDR2 FQNNGV. The CDR3 loop is CASSLIGSSGGDTQYF. CDR3 nucleotide sequence: TGTGCCAGCAGCTTAATTGGTTCTAGCGGGGGTGATACGCAGTATTTT.

In nucleotides, the CDR3 is TGTGCCAGCAGTTGGGACAGAGCGGATGAAAAACTGTTTTTT. Amino acid sequence: CASSWDRADEKLFF. V and J are TRBV6-5 and TRBJ1-4; TRBD1 matches at 7 bases. Trimming removed 4 bases from V and 6 bases from J; junction bases left unmatched: 5. This CDR3 contains 14 residues. From germline, CDR1 is MNHEY and CDR2 SVGAGI.

The rearrangement links TRBV5-4 to TRBJ1-6; 7 bases line up with TRBD1. This CDR3 has 15 residues. CDR1 and CDR2 (germline): SGHNT, YYREEE (reference sequence). V gave up 0 bases and J gave up 7 bases; unmatched junction bases: 4. The CDR3 reads CASSLDRGVNSPLHF. The CDR3 nucleotides are TGTGCCAGCAGCTTGGACAGGGGAGTGAATTCACCCCTCCACTTT.

The rearrangement uses TRBV13 and TRBJ2-7; possible D gene TRBD2, 5 bases. With 6 bases removed from V and 6 bases from J, the gap between germline ends came to 15 bases. This CDR3 is built from 13 residues. Germline CDR1 is PRHDT and CDR2 is FYEKMQ (reference sequence). Here the CDR3 reads CASSLDEGGEQYF. The CDR3 region has the DNA TGTGCCAGCAGTCTCGATGAGGGCGGCGAGCAGTACTTC.

The V call is TRBV5-1, the J call TRBJ1-2, with D maybe TRBD1 (5 bases). The CDR3 is made up of 13 amino acids. Germline V gene data show CDR1 as SGHRS and CDR2 as YFSETQ. Deletions cut 4 bases from V and 4 bases from J, with 11 bases between. The CDR3 nucleotides are TGCGCCAGCAGCCCTGAAGGGGTCTATGGCTACACCTTC. Its translation: CASSPEGVYGYTF. The full variable domain, rest sourced from reference TRBV5-1 and TRBJ1-2, is KAGVTQTPRYLIKTRGQQVTLSCSPISGHRSVSWYQQTPGQGLQFLFEYFSETQRNKGNFPGRFSGRQFSNSRSEMNVSTLELGDSALYLCASSPEGVYGYTFGSGTRLTVV.

A single count supports this clone. The gene calls are TRBV7-8 and TRBJ1-1; D gene uncertain. The germline CDR1 and CDR2 sequences are SGHVS and FQNEAQ. Between the trimmed V and J ends, which lost 1 base and 4 bases, there was a span of 13 bases. There are 15 residues in the CDR3. For the CDR3, the DNA is TGTGCCAGCAGCTTAGTCGCGCCTAAAGTCACTGAAGCTTTCTTT. Translation gives CASSLVAPKVTEAFF.

The chain recombines TRBV3-1 (or the pseudogene TRBV3-2) with TRBJ1-3; 7 positions agree with TRBD1. The V gene end was trimmed by 4 bases and the J gene end by 2 bases; junction bases not matched to a gene: 5. This CDR3 has 15 amino acids. Germline V gene data show CDR1 as LGHDT and CDR2 as YNNKEL (reference sequence). CDR3 in amino acids: CASSPRQGTGNTIYF. The CDR3 DNA is TGTGCCAGCAGCCCCCGACAGGGAACTGGAAACACCATATATTTT.

The rearrangement links TRBV7-2 to TRBJ2-5; 7 bases fit TRBD1. The CDR3 is 16 amino acids. Trimming cost V 5 bases and J 1 base; bases outside gene matches: 10. Per germline, CDR1 SGHTA and CDR2 FQGNSA. The CDR3 region has the DNA TGTGCCAGCAGCCCCCGGGTGGGGACAGCCCAAGAGACCCAGTACTTC. It translates to CASSPRVGTAQETQYF.

In this sample, this clone turned up many times. The chain joins TRBV6-2 or TRBV6-3 to TRBJ2-7; TRBD1 matches at 9 bases. CDR3 size: 16 residues. V trimming: 5 bases; J trimming: 3 bases; junction bases outside the gene matches: 11. CDR1 is MNHEY, CDR2 SVGEGT, per germline. The DNA for the CDR3 is TGTGCCAGCAGTCTCCGGGACAGGGTCTTGGGCTACGAGCAGTACTTC. Encoded protein: CASSLRDRVLGYEQYF.

J is TRBJ1-3 and V is TRBV2, with TRBD1 matching 10 bases. The CDR3 spans 18 residues. CDR1 is SNHLY, CDR2 FYNNEI, per germline. V lost 7 bases and J lost 0; bases outside the gene matches: 12. CDR3 residues: CASMAGQGPLSSGNTIYF. The CDR3 DNA reads as TGTGCCAGCATGGCGGGACAGGGGCCCCTAAGCTCTGGAAACACCATATATTTT.

The chain uses TRBV30 and TRBJ2-1; D may be TRBD2 (6 bases). V lost 5 bases, J lost 1 base, and 12 bases lay in between. The CDR3 extends over 14 amino acids. CDR1 and CDR2 from the germline V gene are GTSNPN and SVGIG (reference sequence). This CDR3 is CAWGNSGSYNEQFF. The CDR3 DNA is TGTGCCTGGGGAAATAGCGGTTCCTACAATGAGCAGTTCTTC.

The rearrangement links TRBV15 to TRBJ2-7, with 12 bases fitting TRBD2. The V gene end was trimmed by 1 base and the J gene end by 4 bases; junction bases not matched to a gene: 8. Germline V lookup: CDR1 LNHNV, CDR2 YYDKDF (reference sequence). The CDR3 has 17 amino acids. The CDR3 nucleotides are TGTGCCACCAGCAGAGTCCTAGCGGGAGGGGAAGGGTACGAGCAGTACTTC. Protein sequence: CATSRVLAGGEGYEQYF.

The V gene is TRBV7-2, the J gene TRBJ1-6, with 8 positions matching TRBD1. The CDR3 totals 15 residues. The germline V gene encodes CDR1 SGHTA and CDR2 FQGNSA. The junction had 6 bases not matched to a gene; V was cut back by 4 bases and J by 7 bases. Here the CDR3 reads CASSSQGAGNSPLHF. CDR3 sequence (DNA): TGTGCCAGCAGCTCCCAGGGGGCAGGGAATTCACCCCTCCACTTT.

The rearrangement links TRBV6-5 to TRBJ2-5, with 7 bases matching TRBD2. The CDR3 is made up of 14 amino acids. V shed 6 bases and J 2 bases; nucleotides not matched to a gene: 6. Germline V lookup: CDR1 MNHEY, CDR2 SVGAGI. The CDR3 bases are TGTGCCAGCAGCCTTCAAGCGGGGCAAGAGACCCAGTACTTC. Its protein product is CASSLQAGQETQYF.

The V and J genes are TRBV7-6 and TRBJ2-7; TRBD2 matches at 10 bases. The CDR3 covers 13 residues. Germline-derived CDR1 and CDR2 are SGHVS and FNYEAQ. V was clipped by 3 bases and J by 5 bases; unmatched bases: 1. CDR3 DNA: TGTGCCAGCAGCTTTACTAGCGGGAACGAGCAGTACTTC. Its translation: CASSFTSGNEQYF.

A few counts support this clone. The chain is built from TRBV2 and TRBJ2-1; D gene uncertain. The CDR3 runs to 11 residues. Trimming took off 5 bases at V and 4 bases at J, with 3 bases between the two ends. Germline V gene sequence: CDR1 SNHLY, CDR2 FYNNEI. The CDR3 sequence is CASSLYNEQFF. DNA of the CDR3: TGTGCCAGCAGTCTGTACAATGAGCAGTTCTTC.

The V gene is TRBV5-1, the J gene TRBJ1-1; possible D gene TRBD1, 6 bases. The CDR3 has 14 amino acids. Trimming pared 0 bases from V and 5 bases from J, leaving 11 bases between. CDR1 is SGHRS and CDR2 is YFSETQ in the germline V gene. DNA of the CDR3: TGCGCCAGCAGCTTGGGGGGGCTGGGGACTGAAGCTTTCTTT. As protein: CASSLGGLGTEAFF.

This chain uses TRBV6-2 or TRBV6-3 with TRBJ2-4; no firm D call. The CDR3 is 17 residues long. V lost 5 bases and J 0 bases, leaving 17 bases between the germline ends. Germline loops: CDR1 MNHEY, CDR2 SVGEGT. DNA for the CDR3: TGTGCCAGCAGTCCAGTGGGCAGGTCCCTAGCCAAAAACATTCAGTACTTC. Translated, it gives CASSPVGRSLAKNIQYF.

The chain carries TRBV2 and TRBJ1-4; no clear D. V lost 3 bases and J lost 8, with 4 bases in between. The CDR3 sequence is 11 residues long. The germline gives CDR1 SNHLY, CDR2 FYNNEI. CDR3 nucleotides: TGTGCCAGCAGTGATCAGGAAAAACTGTTTTTT. Protein: CASSDQEKLFF.

This chain connects TRBV28 to TRBJ1-2; 7 bases line up with TRBD1. This CDR3 region has 15 residues. With 5 bases clipped from V and 4 bases from J, the junction kept 10 bases outside the gene matches. The germline gives CDR1 MDHEN, CDR2 SYDVKM. This CDR3 is CASSPNRGFVYGYTF. Written as DNA, the CDR3 is TGTGCCAGCAGTCCCAACAGGGGTTTTGTCTATGGCTACACCTTC.